This entry concerns a single TCR beta chain. Per the original data handling: Estimated nucleated cell counts came from reference gene primer amplification. Sequenced by immunoSEQ multiplex PCR; TCRdb stores in-frame clones only, minus some. Clone size and the V and J calls come from that table; the DNA yielded D and trimming. Of a few hundred thousand clones in the sample, more than 65% are singletons; the top ten hold around 3.2%. This CDR3 spans 15 amino acids. Trimming took 0 bases from V and 4 from J, leaving 12 bases between them. CDR1 and CDR2 (germline): MNHEY, SMNVEV (reference sequence). The sample belongs to a study of blood T cell repertoires in COVID-19. Study-level information: Collection of acute and convalescent COVID-19 samples took place in the United States, Italy and Spain. The analysed material was cDNA or gDNA that came from T cells, B-cell-depleted T cells, or PBMCs.

The source is a woman under 30 with acute or convalescent COVID-19. The specimen was peripheral blood. The chain uses TRBV27 and TRBJ2-5, with D maybe TRBD2 (5 bases). The CDR3 here is CASSLSIPGLETQYF. In DNA, the CDR3 is TGTGCCAGCAGTTTATCGATTCCGGGGTTAGAGACCCAGTACTTC.